The sequence of this T cell receptor (beta chain) was determined in a study of T cell changes during pregnancy in multiple sclerosis. Some clones are missing from TCRdb's copy, which holds only in-frame ones; the method was immunoSEQ multiplex PCR. Of around 40,000 clones in the sample, about nine tenths were seen once. This clone was seen a handful of times. Trimming pared 6 bases from V and 0 bases from J, leaving 9 bases between. This CDR3 is built from 14 residues. Per germline, CDR1 SNHLY and CDR2 FYNNEI. The chain joins TRBV2 to TRBJ1-5; D is undetermined. This specimen consisted of CD4+ T cells from peripheral blood mononuclear cells, obtained in the first trimester of pregnancy. This TCR was sampled from a female donor in good health, enrolled as a control in a pregnancy study. CDR3 sequence (DNA): TGTGCCAGCAGCCCACTTCATAGCAATCAGCCCCAGCATTTT. It codes for CASSPLHSNQPQHF.